This is a list of T cell receptor beta chains from one sample in a study of blood T cell repertoires in COVID-19. Sequencing used immunoSEQ multiplex PCR; TCRdb keeps in-frame clones, though not all of them. The sample has 85,000 to 95,000 clones; around 90% are singletons. Sequenced: peripheral blood. Receptors were obtained from a man aged 55-75 years with COVID-19, enrolled during active disease. CDR3s include the opening cysteine and the closing phenylalanine or tryptophan. The order of the fields is clone size, D gene, J gene, V gene, CDR3 DNA, CDR3 protein. A D gene is named only where the DNA matches it firmly. Only some rows state a clone size, as once, few, many or a class for expanded clones.

- | - | TRBJ1-1 | TRBV29-1 | TGCAGCTTTGCTGAGGCGGGCACTGAAGCTTTCTTT | CSFAEAGTEAFF
- | - | TRBJ2-5 | TRBV18 | TGTGCCAGCTCACCTTATAGAGAGACCCAGTACTTC | CASSPYRETQYF
- | TRBD1 | TRBJ1-2 | TRBV5-6 | TGTGCCAGCAGCTTGCGACAGGGGACGGGAGGCTACACCTTC | CASSLRQGTGGYTF
- | TRBD2 | TRBJ2-5 | TRBV9 | TGTGCCAGCAGCGGGACTAGCGGAGGCCCAGAGACCCAGTACTTC | CASSGTSGGPETQYF
- | TRBD2 | TRBJ2-1 | TRBV19 | TGTGCCAGTAGTATAGATCGTTTAGGACTAGCGGGAGTTAATGAGCAGTTCTTC | CASSIDRLGLAGVNEQFF
- | - | TRBJ1-1 | TRBV6-6 | TGTGCCAGCAGTAAGGGGGACCGCCGGACTGAAGCTTTCTTT | CASSKGDRRTEAFF
- | TRBD1 | TRBJ1-5 | TRBV15 | TGTGCCACCAGCAGTGGTCACAGGGGGAATCAGCCCCAGCATTTT | CATSSGHRGNQPQHF
- | - | TRBJ2-5 | TRBV13 | TGTGCCAGCAGCGGAGGAGGGCAAGAGACCCAGTACTTC | CASSGGGQETQYF
few | - | TRBJ1-2 | TRBV7-9 | TGTGCCAGCAGCAGAGGCCGAGGGCCTGATGGCTACACCTTC | CASSRGRGPDGYTF
- | TRBD1 | TRBJ1-6 | TRBV7-6 | TGTGCCAGCAGCTTAGATACAGGGGGTTATAATTCACCCCTCCACTTT | CASSLDTGGYNSPLHF
- | - | TRBJ2-2 | TRBV6-4 | TGTGCCAGCAGTGACGGAGAGGGCGGCACCGGGGAGCTGTTTTTT | CASSDGEGGTGELFF
- | - | TRBJ1-1 | TRBV5-1 | TGCGCCAGCAGCTCTCTCAGAGAAAGGGGGAACACTGAAGCTTTCTTT | CASSSLRERGNTEAFF
- | - | TRBJ1-3 | TRBV6-5 | TGTGCCGCGCAAACGGAGGGTAACACCATATATTTT | CAAQTEGNTIYF
- | TRBD2 | TRBJ2-3 | TRBV19 | TGTGCCAGTAGTATCGGACTAGCGGGAGGTGTGGATACGCAGTATTTT | CASSIGLAGGVDTQYF
- | - | TRBJ2-7 | TRBV10-3 | TGTGCCATCACCCCAGGGGGGACCTCCTACGAGCAGTACTTC | CAITPGGTSYEQYF
few | TRBD2 | TRBJ2-7 | TRBV10-3 | TGTGCCATCAGTGAGAGGGCTAGCGGAACCTACGAGCAGTACTTC | CAISERASGTYEQYF
- | - | TRBJ2-7 | TRBV3-1/TRBV3-2 | TGTGCCAGCAGCCAAGAGTGGGCGACGCAGTACTTC | CASSQEWATQYF
- | TRBD1 | TRBJ1-5 | TRBV7-9 | TGTGCCAGCAGCCATAAAACGGACAGGGCCCAGCCCCAGCATTTT | CASSHKTDRAQPQHF
- | - | TRBJ2-2 | TRBV27 | TGTGCCAGCAGTTTAGGAGGAGCCACCGGGGAGCTGTTTTTT | CASSLGGATGELFF
- | TRBD1 | TRBJ2-3 | TRBV27 | TGTGCCAGCAGTTTACTCGGGTCGTGGGACAGGTTTAGCACAGATACGCAGTATTTT | CASSLLGSWDRFSTDTQYF
few | - | TRBJ2-7 | TRBV7-8 | TGTGCCAGCAGCTTACGCCCAGCGGGCTCTTCCTACGAGCAGTACTTC | CASSLRPAGSSYEQYF
- | TRBD1 | TRBJ1-2 | TRBV5-4 | TGTGCCACCCGGGACAGACTATTTTATGGCTACACCTTC | CATRDRLFYGYTF
- | - | TRBJ1-1 | TRBV27 | TGTGCCAGCGGGGCCAGGTTCGGTGAAGCTTTCTTT | CASGARFGEAFF
- | TRBD1 | TRBJ1-1 | TRBV4-3 | TGCGCCAGCAGGAACCTACAGGGGGAGGGAGGTGAAGCTTTCTTT | CASRNLQGEGGEAFF
few | - | TRBJ2-5 | TRBV24-1 | TGTGCCACCAGTGATCTGGAGACCCAGTACTTC | CATSDLETQYF
once | TRBD2 | TRBJ2-1 | TRBV5-1 | TGCGCCAGCAGCTTGGGGCCAGCGGGAGAAAATGAGCAGTTCTTC | CASSLGPAGENEQFF
- | - | TRBJ1-1 | TRBV18 | TGTGCCAGCTCCCCTGACATGGGGGGGAGGACTGAAGCTTTCTTT | CASSPDMGGRTEAFF
- | TRBD2 | TRBJ2-1 | TRBV3-1/TRBV3-2 | TGTGCCAGCAGCCAAGAGGGCGGGAGCAGTGAGCAGTTCTTC | CASSQEGGSSEQFF
- | - | TRBJ2-1 | TRBV21-1 | TGTGCCAGTCGTTCACGGTCCAGCGGGAGTGTTCAGTCGTGCAATGAGCAGTTCTTC | CASRSRSSGSVQSCNEQFF
- | - | TRBJ2-7 | TRBV6-2/TRBV6-3 | TGTGCCAGCAGTTACCGGGGCTACGAGCAGTACTTC | CASSYRGYEQYF
- | TRBD2 | TRBJ2-7 | TRBV20-1 | TGCAGTGCTAGTAGCGGGAGCGTTCTGTCCGAGCAGTACTTC | CSASSGSVLSEQYF
- | - | TRBJ2-7 | TRBV28 | TGTGCCAGCAGGTCCGTCAGGGTCCACGAGCAGTACTTC | CASRSVRVHEQYF
- | - | TRBJ1-6 | TRBV9 | TGTGCCAGCAGCCCATTAGTAAATTCACCCCTCCACTTT | CASSPLVNSPLHF
- | - | TRBJ1-1 | TRBV7-2 | TGTGCCAGCAGTCATCCCTCGAGGGGGTTGGGGGACACTGAAGCTTTCTTT | CASSHPSRGLGDTEAFF
few | - | TRBJ1-1 | TRBV19 | TGTGCCAGTAGTTCGCGGCCCACTGAAGCTTTCTTT | CASSSRPTEAFF
- | TRBD1 | TRBJ2-1 | TRBV6-6 | TGTGCCAGCAGTGGACAGGGGTCGCGGGAGGAGCAGTTCTTC | CASSGQGSREEQFF
- | TRBD1 | TRBJ2-3 | TRBV4-1 | TGCGCCAGCAGCCCGGGACAGGGGGCCGGCACAGATACGCAGTATTTT | CASSPGQGAGTDTQYF
- | TRBD1 | TRBJ1-2 | TRBV2 | TGTGCCAGCGGGACAGGGGGCAGCTATGGCTACACCTTC | CASGTGGSYGYTF
once | TRBD1 | TRBJ1-4 | TRBV5-1 | TGCGCCAGCAGCTTCGGGGACAGGGGAAACGAAAAACTGTTTTTT | CASSFGDRGNEKLFF
- | - | TRBJ2-7 | TRBV9 | TGTGCCAGCAGCGGATCCGGGAAACCCTGGGAGCAGTACTTC | CASSGSGKPWEQYF
- | TRBD2 | TRBJ2-1 | TRBV5-1 | TGCGCCAGCAGCTTTCTAGCGGGAGACAATGAGCAGTTCTTC | CASSFLAGDNEQFF
- | TRBD1 | TRBJ1-5 | TRBV19 | TGTGCCAGTAACCAGGACAGGGAGGGGAATCAGCCCCAGCATTTT | CASNQDREGNQPQHF
once | TRBD1 | TRBJ2-5 | TRBV18 | TGTGCCAGCTCACCACTGGGACAGGGGGGCGAGACCCAGTACTTC | CASSPLGQGGETQYF
- | TRBD2 | TRBJ2-1 | TRBV6-1 | TGTGCCAGCAGTGACACACTAGCGGGAGATTTTAATGAGCAGTTCTTC | CASSDTLAGDFNEQFF
- | - | TRBJ2-7 | TRBV6-2/TRBV6-3 | TGTGCCAGCAGTTACAGCACCTACGAGCAGTACTTC | CASSYSTYEQYF
- | - | TRBJ1-1 | TRBV12-3/TRBV12-4 | TGTGCCAGCAGTTTAGAGGGGCGGACTGAAGCTTTCTTT | CASSLEGRTEAFF
- | TRBD2 | TRBJ2-3 | TRBV12-5 | TGTGCTAGTGGTTTGGGCGGGAGTGGCACAGATACGCAGTATTTT | CASGLGGSGTDTQYF
- | TRBD1 | TRBJ1-2 | TRBV24-1 | TGTGCCACCGGGGACAGGGAGGACTATGGCTACACCTTC | CATGDREDYGYTF
- | TRBD1 | TRBJ2-7 | TRBV13 | TGTGCCAGCAGCGCCGGGACAGGGTTTGAAGAGCAGTACTTC | CASSAGTGFEEQYF
- | - | TRBJ2-3 | TRBV2 | TGTGCCAGCAGTACAGGAGCTAGCACAGATACGCAGTATTTT | CASSTGASTDTQYF
- | TRBD2 | TRBJ2-1 | TRBV7-2 | TGTGCCAGTGGACTAGCGGGAGAGGATGAGCAGTTCTTC | CASGLAGEDEQFF